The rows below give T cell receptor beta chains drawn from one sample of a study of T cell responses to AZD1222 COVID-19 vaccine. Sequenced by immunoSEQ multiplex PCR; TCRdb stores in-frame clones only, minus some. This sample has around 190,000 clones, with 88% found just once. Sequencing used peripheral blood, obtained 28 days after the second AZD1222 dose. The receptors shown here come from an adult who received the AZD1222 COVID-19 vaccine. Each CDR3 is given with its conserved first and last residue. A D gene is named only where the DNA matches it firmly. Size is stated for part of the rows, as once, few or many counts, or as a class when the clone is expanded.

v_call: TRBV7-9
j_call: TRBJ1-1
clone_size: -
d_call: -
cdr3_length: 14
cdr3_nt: TGTGCCAGCTTGGAGTGGGATATGAACACTGAAGCTTTCTTT
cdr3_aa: CASLEWDMNTEAFF

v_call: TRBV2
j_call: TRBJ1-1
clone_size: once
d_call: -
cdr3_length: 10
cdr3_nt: TGTGCCAGCAGTGGTCCTGAAGCTTTCTTT
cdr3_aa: CASSGPEAFF

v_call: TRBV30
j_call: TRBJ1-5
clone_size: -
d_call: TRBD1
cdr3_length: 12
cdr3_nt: TGTGCCTGGGGACAGGGCCCTCAGCCCCAGCATTTT
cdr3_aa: CAWGQGPQPQHF

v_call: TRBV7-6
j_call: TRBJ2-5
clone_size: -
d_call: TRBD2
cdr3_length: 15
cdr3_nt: TGTGCCAGCAGCTTAGCACGGGGGGGCCAAGAGACCCAGTACTTC
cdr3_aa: CASSLARGGQETQYF

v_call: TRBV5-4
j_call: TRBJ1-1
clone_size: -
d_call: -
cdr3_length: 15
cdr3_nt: TGTGCCAGCAGCTTGGACAGGCAGGCTAGGACTGAAGCTTTCTTT
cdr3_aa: CASSLDRQARTEAFF

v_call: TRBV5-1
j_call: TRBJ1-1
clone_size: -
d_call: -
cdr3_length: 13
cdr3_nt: TGCGCCAGCAGCTCAACTGTGAACACTGAAGCTTTCTTT
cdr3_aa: CASSSTVNTEAFF

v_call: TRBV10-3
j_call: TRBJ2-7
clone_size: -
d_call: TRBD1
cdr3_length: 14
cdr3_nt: TGTGCCATCAGTGAGAGGGGGCCCATCTACGAGCAGTACTTC
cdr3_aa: CAISERGPIYEQYF

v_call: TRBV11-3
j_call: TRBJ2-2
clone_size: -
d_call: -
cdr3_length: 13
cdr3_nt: TGTGCCAGCAGCTCCAGGGTAGCCGGGGAGCTGTTTTTT
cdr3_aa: CASSSRVAGELFF

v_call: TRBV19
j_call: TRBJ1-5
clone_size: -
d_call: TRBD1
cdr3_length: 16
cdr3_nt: TGTGCCAGTAGTATTTGGCAGGGACAGGGCACGCAGCCCCAGCATTTT
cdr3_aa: CASSIWQGQGTQPQHF

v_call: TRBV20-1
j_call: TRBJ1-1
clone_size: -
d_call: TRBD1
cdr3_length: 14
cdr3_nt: TGCAGTGCTAGTCAGGGGGCGCAGATGACTGAAGCTTTCTTT
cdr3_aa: CSASQGAQMTEAFF

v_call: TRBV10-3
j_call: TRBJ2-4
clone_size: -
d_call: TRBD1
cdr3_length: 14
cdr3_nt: TGTGCCATCAGTGCGGGGACAGGGAAGGACATTCAGTACTTC
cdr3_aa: CAISAGTGKDIQYF

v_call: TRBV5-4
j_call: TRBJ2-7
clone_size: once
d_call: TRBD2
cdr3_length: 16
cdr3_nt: TGTGCCAGCAGCTTGGCCGCGGGACGGGGGGGCGTCGAGCAGTACTTC
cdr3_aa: CASSLAAGRGGVEQYF

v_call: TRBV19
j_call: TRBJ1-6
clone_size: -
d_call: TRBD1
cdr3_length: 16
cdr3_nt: TGTGCCAGTAGTATATCCGGGACAGTTTCGAATTCACCCCTCCACTTT
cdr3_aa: CASSISGTVSNSPLHF

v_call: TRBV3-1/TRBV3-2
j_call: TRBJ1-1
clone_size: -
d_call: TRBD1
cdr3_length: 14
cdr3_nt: TGTGCCAGCAGCTCAGGGGGCAGTAACACTGAAGCTTTCTTT
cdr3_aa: CASSSGGSNTEAFF

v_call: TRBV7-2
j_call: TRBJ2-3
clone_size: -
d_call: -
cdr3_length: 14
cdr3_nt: TGTGCCAGCAGCTTCATCAGGGCGACAGATACGCAGTATTTT
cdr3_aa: CASSFIRATDTQYF

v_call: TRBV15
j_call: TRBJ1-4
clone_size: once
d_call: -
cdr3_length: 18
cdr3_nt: TGTGCCACCAGCAGAGATTCGAGGGTTGGCTTATCGGGAGAAAAACTGTTTTTT
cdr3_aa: CATSRDSRVGLSGEKLFF

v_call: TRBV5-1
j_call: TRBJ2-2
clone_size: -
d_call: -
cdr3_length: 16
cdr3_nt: TGCGCCAGCTCGGTGAATATAGGTGCGAACACCGGGGAGCTGTTTTTT
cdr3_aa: CASSVNIGANTGELFF

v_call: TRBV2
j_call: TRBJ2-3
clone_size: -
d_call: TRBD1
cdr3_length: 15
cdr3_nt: TGTGCCAGCAGGGGTAGGACAGGGCCCACAGATACGCAGTATTTT
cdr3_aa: CASRGRTGPTDTQYF

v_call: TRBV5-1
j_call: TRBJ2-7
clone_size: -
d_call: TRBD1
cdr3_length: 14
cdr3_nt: TGCGCCAGCAGTTGGGGGGACAGGGAGGGCGAGCAGTACTTC
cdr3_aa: CASSWGDREGEQYF

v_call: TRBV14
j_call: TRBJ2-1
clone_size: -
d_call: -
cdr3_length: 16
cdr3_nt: TGTGCCAGCAGCCAACTTCTTGGGATTGACTACAATGAGCAGTTCTTC
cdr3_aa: CASSQLLGIDYNEQFF

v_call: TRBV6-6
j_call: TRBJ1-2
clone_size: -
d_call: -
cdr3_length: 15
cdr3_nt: TGTGCCAGCAATACTAACAGACAGACGAACTATGGCTACACCTTC
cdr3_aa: CASNTNRQTNYGYTF

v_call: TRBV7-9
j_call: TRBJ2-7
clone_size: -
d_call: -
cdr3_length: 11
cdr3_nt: TGTGCCAGCAGCGGGCTCTACGAGCAGTACTTC
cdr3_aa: CASSGLYEQYF

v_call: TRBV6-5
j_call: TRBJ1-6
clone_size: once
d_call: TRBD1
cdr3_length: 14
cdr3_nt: TGTGCCAGCGGAAGGACAGGGGGCAATTCACCCCTCCACTTT
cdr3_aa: CASGRTGGNSPLHF

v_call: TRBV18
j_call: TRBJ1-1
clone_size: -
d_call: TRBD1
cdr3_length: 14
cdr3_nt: TGTGCCAGCTCCTCGACAGGGGGGGACACTGAAGCTTTCTTT
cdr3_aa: CASSSTGGDTEAFF

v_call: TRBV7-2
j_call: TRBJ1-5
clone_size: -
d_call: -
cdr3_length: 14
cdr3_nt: TGTGCCAGCAGCTTGAATAGTGGCAATCAGCCCCAGCATTTT
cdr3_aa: CASSLNSGNQPQHF

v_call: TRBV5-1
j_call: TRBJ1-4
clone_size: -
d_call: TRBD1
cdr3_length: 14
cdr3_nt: TGCGCCAGCAGCCCGGGACAGGGTCGGGAAAAACTGTTTTTT
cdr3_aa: CASSPGQGREKLFF

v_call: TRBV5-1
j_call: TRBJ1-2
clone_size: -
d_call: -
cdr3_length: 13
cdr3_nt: TGCGCCAGCAGCTTGCTAGGGACGGATGGCTACACCTTC
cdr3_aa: CASSLLGTDGYTF

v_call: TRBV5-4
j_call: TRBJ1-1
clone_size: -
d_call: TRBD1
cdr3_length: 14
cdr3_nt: TGTGCCAGCAGCGCGACAGGGCGGGACACTGAAGCTTTCTTT
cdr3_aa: CASSATGRDTEAFF

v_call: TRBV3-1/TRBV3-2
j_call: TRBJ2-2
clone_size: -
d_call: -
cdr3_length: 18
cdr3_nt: TGTGCCAGCAGGCCTTCATCGGGGGACCCTACGAACACCGGGGAGCTGTTTTTT
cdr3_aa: CASRPSSGDPTNTGELFF

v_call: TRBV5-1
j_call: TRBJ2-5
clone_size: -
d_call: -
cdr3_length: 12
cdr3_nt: TGCGCCAGCAGACTGGGCGGAGAGACCCAGTACTTC
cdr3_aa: CASRLGGETQYF

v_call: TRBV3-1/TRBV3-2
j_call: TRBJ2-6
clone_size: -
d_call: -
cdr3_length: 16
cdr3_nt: TGTGCCAGCAGCCAAAGGGTTCCCTCTGGGGCCAACGTCCTGACTTTC
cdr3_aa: CASSQRVPSGANVLTF

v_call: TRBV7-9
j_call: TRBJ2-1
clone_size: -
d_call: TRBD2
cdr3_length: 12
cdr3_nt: TGTGCCAGCAGCTTAACTAGCGATGAGCAGTTCTTC
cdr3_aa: CASSLTSDEQFF

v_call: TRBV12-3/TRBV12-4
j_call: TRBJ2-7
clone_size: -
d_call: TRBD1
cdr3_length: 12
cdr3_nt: TGTGCCAGCAGTACACAGGGGCGGGAGCAGTACTTC
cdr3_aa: CASSTQGREQYF

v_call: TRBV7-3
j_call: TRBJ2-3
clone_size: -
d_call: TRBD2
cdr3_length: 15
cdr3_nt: TGTGCCAGCAGCTCCCGGGAGGATGGGACAGATACGCAGTATTTT
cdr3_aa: CASSSREDGTDTQYF

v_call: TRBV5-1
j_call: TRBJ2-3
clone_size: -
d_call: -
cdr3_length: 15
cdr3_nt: TGCGCCAGCAGCTTGGATGTTGGGGGGTCAGATACGCAGTATTTT
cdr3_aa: CASSLDVGGSDTQYF

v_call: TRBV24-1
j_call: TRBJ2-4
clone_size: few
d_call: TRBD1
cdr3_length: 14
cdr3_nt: TGTGCCACCAGTGATTCCGGCAGGGGGAACATTCAGTACTTC
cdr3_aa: CATSDSGRGNIQYF

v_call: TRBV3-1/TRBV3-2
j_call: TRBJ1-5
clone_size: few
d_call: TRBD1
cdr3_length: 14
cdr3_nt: TGTGGTCCCCAAGGACAGGCCCGCAATCAGCCCCAGCATTTT
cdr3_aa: CGPQGQARNQPQHF

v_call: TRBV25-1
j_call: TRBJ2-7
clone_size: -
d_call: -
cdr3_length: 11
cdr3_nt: TGTGCCAGCGGGCACAACTACGAGCAGTACTTC
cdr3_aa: CASGHNYEQYF

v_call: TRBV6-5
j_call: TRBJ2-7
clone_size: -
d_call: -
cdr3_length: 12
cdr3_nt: TGTGCCAGCAGTTACCCCAGGGGCGAGCAGTACTTC
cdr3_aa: CASSYPRGEQYF

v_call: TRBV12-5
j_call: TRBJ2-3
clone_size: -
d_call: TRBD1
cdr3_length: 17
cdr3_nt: TGTGCTAGTGGTTTGTCTCGGACAGGGGGGAGCACAGATACGCAGTATTTT
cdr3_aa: CASGLSRTGGSTDTQYF

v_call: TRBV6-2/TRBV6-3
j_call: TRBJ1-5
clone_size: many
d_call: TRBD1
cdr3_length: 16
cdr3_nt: TGTGCCAGCAGTTCATGGACAGGGGGCTACAATCAGCCCCAGCATTTT
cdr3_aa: CASSSWTGGYNQPQHF

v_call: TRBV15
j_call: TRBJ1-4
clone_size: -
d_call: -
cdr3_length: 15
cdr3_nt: TGTGCCACCAGCAGGACGGGATCTAATAATGAAAAACTGTTTTTT
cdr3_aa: CATSRTGSNNEKLFF

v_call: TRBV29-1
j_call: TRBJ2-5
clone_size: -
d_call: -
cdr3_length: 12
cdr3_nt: TGCAGCGTACTAAGCGGCCCCGAGACCCAGTACTTC
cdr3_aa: CSVLSGPETQYF

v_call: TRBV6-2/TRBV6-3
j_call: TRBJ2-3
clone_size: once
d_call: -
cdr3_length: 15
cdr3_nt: TGTGCCAGCAGTTACGCGGCGGGGGCCCCAGATACGCAGTATTTT
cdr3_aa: CASSYAAGAPDTQYF